The clone carrying this T cell receptor (beta chain) showed up just once. The antigen is unknown. The data belong to a study of blood T cells in healthy people across ages. In the study overall: About one barcoded TCR beta cDNA was captured per two T cells.

Primers used in a second PCR of roughly 7 to 12 cycles were a sample-barcoded 5' primer and a J-beta primer mix. CDR3-containing paired-end reads numbered at least 3 million in each sample. One entry per CDR3 protein results from TCRdb running MiXCR on the 5' RACE reads. This table holds 500,000 to 700,000 distinct CDR3 sequences, 25% to 35% found once. Study-level points and caveats: The authors considered diversity estimates from one million T cells to be underestimates. Observed TCR beta diversity per million T cells went down as age went up. This fall followed a roughly linear course with age.

This CDR3 contains 12 residues. V was clipped by 6 bases and J by 3 bases, with 9 bases between them. Germline loops: CDR1 SGHTA, CDR2 FQGNSA. The rearrangement uses TRBV7-2 and TRBJ2-7; no definite D call. This clonotype originated in an elderly woman in good health. The sample taken for sequencing was blood. The DNA for the CDR3 is TGTGCCAGCAGACTGCTGGGCTACGAGCAGTACTTC. Amino acid sequence: CASRLLGYEQYF.